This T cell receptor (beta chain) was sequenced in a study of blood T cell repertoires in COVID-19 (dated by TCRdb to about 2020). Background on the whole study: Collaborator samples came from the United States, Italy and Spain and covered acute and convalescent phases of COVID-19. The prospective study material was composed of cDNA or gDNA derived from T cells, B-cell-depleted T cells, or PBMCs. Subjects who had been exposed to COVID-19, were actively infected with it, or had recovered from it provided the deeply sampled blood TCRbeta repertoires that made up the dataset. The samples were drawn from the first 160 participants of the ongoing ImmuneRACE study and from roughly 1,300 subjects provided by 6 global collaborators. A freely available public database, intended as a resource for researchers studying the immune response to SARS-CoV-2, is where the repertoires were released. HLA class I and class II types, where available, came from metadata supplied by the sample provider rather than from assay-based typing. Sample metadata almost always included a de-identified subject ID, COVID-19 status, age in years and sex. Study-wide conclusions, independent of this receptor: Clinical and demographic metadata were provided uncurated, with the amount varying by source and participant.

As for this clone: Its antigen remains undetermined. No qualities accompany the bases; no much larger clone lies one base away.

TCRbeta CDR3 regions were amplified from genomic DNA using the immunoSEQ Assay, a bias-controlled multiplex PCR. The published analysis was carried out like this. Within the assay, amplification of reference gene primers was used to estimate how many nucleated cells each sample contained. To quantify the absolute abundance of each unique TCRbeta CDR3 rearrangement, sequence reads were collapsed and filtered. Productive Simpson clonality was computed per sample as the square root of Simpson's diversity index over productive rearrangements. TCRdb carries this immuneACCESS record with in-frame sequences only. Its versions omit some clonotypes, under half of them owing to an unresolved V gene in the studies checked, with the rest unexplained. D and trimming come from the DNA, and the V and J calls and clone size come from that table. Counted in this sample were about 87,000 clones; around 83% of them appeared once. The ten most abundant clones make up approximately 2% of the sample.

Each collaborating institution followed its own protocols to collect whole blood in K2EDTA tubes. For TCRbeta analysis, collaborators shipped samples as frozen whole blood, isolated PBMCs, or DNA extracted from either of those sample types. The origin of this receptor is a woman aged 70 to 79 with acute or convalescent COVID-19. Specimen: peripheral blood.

The CDR3 has the sequence CASSLGRSSYNEQFF. In nucleotides, the sequence is TGTGCCAGCAGTCTGGGGCGGAGCTCCTACAATGAGCAGTTCTTC. The chain is made from TRBV27 and TRBJ2-1, with TRBD1 tentatively as D gene (5 bases match). V and J are truncated by 5 bases and 0 bases respectively, leaving an intervening sequence of 11 bases. The CDR1 and CDR2 encoded by the germline V gene (reference sequence) are MNHEY and SMNVEV. Inclusive of the bounding cysteine and phenylalanine, the CDR3 is 15 residues long. Just the 45-base CDR3 DNA is kept, in frame starting at base 1.